The 25 T cell receptor beta chains listed next were all sequenced from one sample in a study of human T cells and chemical hapten exposure. Time point given: patch test 1, 2 weeks after DPC sensitization. Described treatment: therapeutic diphenylcyclopropenone sensitization with weekly scalp DPC. TCRdb re-derived calls from the RACE reads in MiXCR, one entry per CDR3 protein. The data contain 350,000 or so distinct CDR3 sequences, approximately 6.3% of them seen just once; the ten biggest clones take up 7.5% to 9%. This specimen consisted of whole blood, obtained in connection with sensitization to the hapten diphenylcyclopropenone (DPC). The receptors originated from a woman under 30 with alopecia areata. Some clones in this sample may be carry-over from other donors' samples.

This clonotype has more than one count but fewer than ten. The rearrangement uses TRBV9 and TRBJ2-7; 10 nucleotides match TRBD1. The CDR3 is 15 amino acids. Germline trimming cut 3 bases from V and 3 bases from J; bases unmatched to any gene: 6. The V gene's germline CDR1 is SGDLS and CDR2 YYNGEE. The CDR3 is CASSAGTGAIYEQYF. The CDR3 coding sequence is TGTGCCAGCAGCGCCGGGACAGGGGCAATCTACGAGCAGTACTTC.

The chain uses TRBV6-6 and TRBJ2-3; 9 positions match TRBD2. Trimming removed 2 bases from V and 4 bases from J; junction bases left unmatched: 7. The CDR3 runs 16 residues. Looked up from germline, CDR1 is MNHNY and CDR2 is SVGAGI (reference sequence). CDR3 sequence (DNA): TGTGCCAGCAGTTACGGCAGCGGGGGGTCCGCAGATACGCAGTATTTT. Its protein product is CASSYGSGGSADTQYF.

This clonotype was counted only a few times. This rearrangement joins TRBV13 to TRBJ1-3, with TRBD1 matching over 10 bases. From germline, CDR1 is PRHDT and CDR2 FYEKMQ (reference sequence). With 6 bases clipped from V and 15 bases from J, the junction kept 17 bases outside the gene matches. The length of the CDR3 is 15 residues. The CDR3 bases are TGTGCCAGCAGTCCATCCGGGACAGGGGTTGAAGTAGCATATTTT. It yields the protein CASSPSGTGVEVAYF.

In its sample, this clonotype was seen a few times. This chain links TRBV4-2 with TRBJ2-7; 7 bases match TRBD1. The CDR3 is made up of 18 amino acids. The germline V gene has CDR1 LGHNA and CDR2 YNFKEQ. V trimming: 0 bases; J trimming: 1 base; junction bases outside the gene matches: 12. The CDR3 sequence: CASSQDLGWGTESYEQYF. As DNA, the CDR3 is TGTGCCAGCAGCCAAGATTTGGGCTGGGGGACAGAATCCTACGAGCAGTACTTC.

This clonotype has at least ten counts. Sequence at one end of the junction differs from germline and may be a read error. The chain combines TRBV20-1 with TRBJ2-1; 7 nucleotides agree with TRBD1. The CDR3 has 11 amino acids. Germline values: CDR1 DFQATT, CDR2 SNEGSKA (reference sequence). The CDR3 sequence is CSAEPRDSPTF. CDR3 nucleotide sequence: TGCAGTGCCGAACCCCGGGACAGTCCAACCTTC.

This clonotype appeared many times. The chain employs TRBV20-1 and TRBJ2-3, with 16 bases that match TRBD2. The V segment lost 7 bases and the J segment 3 bases; nucleotides outside the gene matches: 10. Germline assignment: CDR1 DFQATT and CDR2 SNEGSKA (reference sequence). The CDR3 sequence is 17 residues long. The chain's CDR3 is CSVMGLAGGAKTDTQYF. DNA for the CDR3: TGCAGTGTCATGGGACTAGCGGGGGGGGCTAAGACAGATACGCAGTATTTT.

The V and J genes are TRBV4-3 and TRBJ1-4; D might be TRBD1 (6 bases). V shed 4 bases and J shed 2 bases, with 17 bases lying between them. This CDR3 comprises 17 residues. CDR1 is LGHNA, CDR2 YSLEER, per germline. The DNA for the CDR3 is TGCGCCAGCAGCCCTACTGGGGGCGGGCCTACTAATGAAAAACTGTTTTTT. This codes for CASSPTGGGPTNEKLFF.

The V call is TRBV6-2 or TRBV6-3, the J call TRBJ1-1, with 7 bases identical to TRBD1. The CDR3 contains 13 residues. Germline CDR1 is MNHEY and CDR2 is SVGEGT. The V gene end was trimmed by 8 bases and the J gene end by 4 bases; junction bases not matched to a gene: 7. The CDR3 nucleotides read TGTGCCAGCGGGGTCTACAGGGGCACTGAAGCTTTCTTT. Amino acids: CASGVYRGTEAFF.

The sample holds many counts of this clonotype. This rearrangement joins TRBV2 to TRBJ2-1; a weak D match, TRBD1 (5 bases). This CDR3 is built from 12 residues. CDR1 is SNHLY, CDR2 FYNNEI, per germline. V was pared by 7 bases and J by 8 bases, with 12 bases between. The CDR3 coding sequence is TGTGCCAGCACCTTCAGGGCCGATGAGCAGTTCTTC. This sequence encodes CASTFRADEQFF. Looking up the rest from reference TRBV2 and TRBJ2-1 gives the full variable domain: EPEVTQTPSHQVTQMGQEVILRCVPISNHLYFYWYRQILGQKVEFLVSFYNNEISEKSEIFDDQFSVERPDGSNFTLKIRSTKLEDSAMYFCASTFRADEQFFGPGTRLTVL.

In its sample, this clonotype was seen a few times. The genes are TRBV7-2 and TRBJ1-1, with 10 bases matching TRBD1. The CDR3 is 15 residues long. Germline assignment: CDR1 SGHTA and CDR2 FQGNSA. V dropped 4 bases and J dropped 4; count of bases not matched to a gene: 6. The CDR3 sequence: CASSSGQGGATEAFF. The CDR3 coding sequence is TGTGCCAGCAGCTCCGGACAGGGGGGAGCCACTGAAGCTTTCTTT.

This clonotype showed up many times. The J gene is TRBJ1-5, the V gene TRBV27; D remains ambiguous. CDR1 and CDR2 (germline): MNHEY, SMNVEV (reference sequence). The CDR3 covers 14 residues. Trimming left V 0 bases short and J 0 bases short, with 3 bases between. As DNA, the CDR3 is TGTGCCAGCAGTTTATCCTATAGCAATCAGCCCCAGCATTTT. Its protein product is CASSLSYSNQPQHF.

This clonotype was seen a handful of times. This chain joins TRBV18 and TRBJ2-3; D is unclear. Germline values: CDR1 KGHSH, CDR2 LQKENI. This CDR3 region has 15 residues. V was clipped by 2 bases and J by 0 bases, with 9 bases between them. This chain's CDR3 is CASSPASSSTDTQYF. CDR3 DNA sequence: TGTGCCAGCTCACCAGCCAGCTCTAGCACAGATACGCAGTATTTT. The full variable domain, in which reference TRBV18 and TRBJ2-3 provide the parts outside the CDR3, is NAGVMQNPRHLVRRRGQEARLRCSPMKGHSHVYWYRQLPEEGLKFMVYLQKENIIDESGMPKERFSAEFPKEGPSILRIQQVVRGDSAAYFCASSPASSSTDTQYFGPGTRLTVL.

This clonotype was recorded a few times. The CDR3 loop reads CASSQDFPTTNYGYTF. The DNA of the CDR3 is TGCGCCAGCAGCCAAGATTTCCCTACTACTAACTATGGCTACACCTTC. J is TRBJ1-2 and V is TRBV4-1; D gene unclear. V dropped 0 bases and J dropped 0 bases, with 11 bases sitting between them. This CDR3 comprises 16 residues. Germline V gives CDR1 MGHRA, CDR2 YSYEKL.

This clonotype has a count of ten or more. This rearrangement joins TRBV4-2 to TRBJ1-2; tentatively, D is TRBD1 (6 bases). CDR3 length: 16 amino acids. V dropped 1 base and J dropped 4 bases, with 16 bases sitting between them. The germline V gene encodes CDR1 LGHNA and CDR2 YNFKEQ. The CDR3 DNA follows: TGTGCCAGCAGCCAAGTCTGGGGGGACACGTCCTATGGCTACACCTTC. Translating it yields CASSQVWGDTSYGYTF.

This sequence joins TRBV4-2 and TRBJ2-7, with TRBD2 matching over 11 bases. Looked up from germline, CDR1 is LGHNA and CDR2 is YNFKEQ. This CDR3 has 21 amino acids. V shed 0 bases, J shed 1 base, and the junction held 17 bases outside the gene matches. The CDR3 is CASSQDPVGLAGGRSSYEQYF. Here the CDR3 DNA reads TGTGCCAGCAGCCAAGATCCGGTAGGTCTAGCGGGGGGCCGGTCGTCCTACGAGCAGTACTTC.

Many counts were recorded for this clonotype. The V gene is TRBV7-9, the J gene TRBJ2-1, with TRBD2 matching over 8 bases. J gave up 8 bases and V 5 bases, and 2 bases lay outside the gene matches. The CDR3 is 12 amino acids. Germline V gives CDR1 SEHNR, CDR2 FQNEAQ (reference sequence). CDR3 in DNA: TGTGCCAGCAGCGGACTAGCAGATGAGCAGTTCTTC. Its protein is CASSGLADEQFF.

The chain joins TRBV7-9 to TRBJ1-2; D remains unclear. Germline V lookup: CDR1 SEHNR, CDR2 FQNEAQ (reference sequence). This CDR3 region has 14 residues. V lost 5 bases, J lost 4 bases, and 14 bases lay in between. In DNA form, the CDR3 reads TGTGCCAGCAGCAGACTTAGCCAGCTCTATGGCTACACCTTC. It yields the protein CASSRLSQLYGYTF.

This clonotype was seen repeatedly, ten times or more. This chain joins TRBV20-1 and TRBJ2-5, with no clear D. CDR1 and CDR2 (germline): DFQATT, SNEGSKA (reference sequence). The CDR3 is made up of 15 amino acids. Trimming shortened V by 3 bases and J by 1 base, and 15 bases separated the two germline ends. The CDR3 is CSARTIGYPQETQYF. The CDR3 DNA reads TGCAGTGCTAGGACGATTGGGTACCCCCAAGAGACCCAGTACTTC.

This clonotype showed up just a few times. The V and J genes are TRBV5-1 and TRBJ2-7, with D perhaps matching TRBD1 (5 bases). The CDR3 has 13 amino acids. Germline assignment: CDR1 SGHRS and CDR2 YFSETQ. Trimming removed 4 bases from V and 3 bases from J, with 11 bases in between. CDR3 residues: CASSAGHFYEQYF. The CDR3 DNA reads TGCGCCAGCAGCGCCGGACACTTCTACGAGCAGTACTTC.

This clonotype was picked up many times. The CDR3 DNA sequence: TGTGCCACCAGTGATCCTGGACTAGCGGGGGGGAATGAGCAGTTCTTC. Translated: CATSDPGLAGGNEQFF. The V call is TRBV24-1, the J call TRBJ2-1, with 15 bases that match TRBD2. Germline CDR1 and CDR2: KGHDR and SFDVKD. The V gene end was trimmed by 3 bases and the J gene end by 7 bases; junction bases not matched to a gene: 3. CDR3 length equals 16 residues.

This clonotype was counted between two and nine times. V is TRBV4-1 and J is TRBJ2-1, with 13 bases identical to TRBD2. Germline V lookup: CDR1 MGHRA, CDR2 YSYEKL. V shed 0 bases, J shed 5 bases, and the junction held 4 bases outside the gene matches. The CDR3 totals 17 residues. The CDR3, as DNA: TGCGCCAGCAGCCAAGATTACGGACTAGCGGGGGACAATGAGCAGTTCTTC. Translating it yields CASSQDYGLAGDNEQFF.

This clonotype has more than one count but fewer than ten. This chain joins TRBV6-2 or TRBV6-3 and TRBJ1-1; D possibly corresponds to TRBD1 (5 bases). Germline V gene data show CDR1 as MNHEY and CDR2 as SVGEGT. V lost 8 bases and J 0 bases, leaving 13 bases between the germline ends. The CDR3 spans 14 residues. The CDR3 DNA is TGTGCCAGCGGGGGGGACGGCATGAACACTGAAGCTTTCTTT. Its translation is CASGGDGMNTEAFF.

This clonotype was observed at least ten times. J is TRBJ2-5 and V is TRBV20-1; TRBD1 might be the D (5 bases). The ends were cut back, 2 bases at V and 2 bases at J, with 9 bases in the middle. The germline gives CDR1 DFQATT, CDR2 SNEGSKA (reference sequence). The length of the CDR3 is 13 residues. DNA of the CDR3: TGCAGTGCTAGACAGACAGAACAAGAGACCCAGTACTTC. Residues: CSARQTEQETQYF.

J is TRBJ1-1 and V is TRBV7-2; weak D call: TRBD1 (6 bases). This CDR3 comprises 15 residues. Germline V CDR1 and CDR2: SGHTA, FQGNSA. With 1 base removed from V and 3 bases from J, the gap between germline ends came to 12 bases. The CDR3 loop is CASSLVQGLDTEAFF. CDR3 nucleotides: TGTGCCAGCAGCTTAGTACAGGGCCTCGACACTGAAGCTTTCTTT.

This clonotype was seen at least ten times. The chain recombines TRBV5-4 with TRBJ1-1; D is unclear. This CDR3 region has 13 residues. From germline, CDR1 is SGHNT and CDR2 YYREEE (reference sequence). V was trimmed by 3 bases and J by 5 bases, leaving 11 bases between them. CDR3 residues: CASSSYRGTEAFF. As DNA, the CDR3 is TGTGCCAGCAGCTCTTATAGAGGGACTGAAGCTTTCTTT.